The present entry profiles one T cell receptor (beta chain) with its context. The clone's antigen remains unknown. HCMV serostatus was determined by detecting HCMV-specific IgG in serum with a commercial ELISA kit. Ficoll density gradient centrifugation was used to isolate peripheral blood mononuclear cells from blood. These data originate in a study of T cells expressing NK-cell markers (dated by TCRdb to the early 2020s). Regarding the research as a whole: TCR beta-chain repertoires were profiled in sorted CD3+CD56+NKG2C+, CD3+CD56+NKG2C- and CD3+CD56-NKG2C+ T-cell subsets from several donors. The libraries were sequenced on Illumina HiSeq 2000/2500, MiSeq or NextSeq, producing 2 x 150 bp reads. All eight donors whose samples were sequenced were randomly selected healthy volunteers, three of them men and five women. Of the eight sequenced donors, seven were found to be HCMV-seropositive and one was found to be HCMV-seronegative. Study-wide findings and limitations: Whether the expanded NKG2C-expressing T cell clones were specific for HCMV antigens was left unclear. In five to seven donors, the dominant CD3+CD56+NKG2C+ clonotypes were found to rank among the top 10 CD8+ clonotypes and to make up about 1.0-7.0% of CD8+ T cells. Those dominant clonotypes were again the most abundant among CD3+CD56-NKG2C+ cells in four donors, at roughly 25-60.1%.

Reads for this sample came from an Illumina HiSeq 2000. TCR beta cDNA libraries were prepared using 5'RACE template switching, which introduced a universal primer site and unique molecular identifiers. Synthesis of cDNA was primed from the TCR beta constant segment and was followed by two consecutive PCR amplification steps. In the original analysis: Reads were demultiplexed and grouped by UMI with MIGEC, and clonotypes were assembled and quantified with MiTCR. To exclude erroneous sequences, any TCR cDNA sequence not supported by at least two reads was discarded. Downstream repertoire analysis used the tcR package, and clonotypes were matched across fractions by CDR3 nucleotide sequence plus V segment. VDJmatch was used to annotate antigen specificity against VDJdb, with one amino acid substitution in CDR3 allowed. After reprocessing by TCRdb, each CDR3 protein sequence is one entry, and no DNA is given. TCRdb, not the original authors, processed these V and J calls. The sample table includes approximately 460,000 distinct CDR3 sequences. The top ten hold roughly 7.2% of the sample.

This clonotype was sampled from a woman between 18 and 70 years old in good health. The specimen was blood T cells: a sorted CD56 or NKG2C T cell subset, CD4+ or CD8+ T cells, or bulk PBMC T cells (not recorded which).

For the CDR3, the sequence is CSVPEPGRAFF. The sequence is built from TRBV29-1 and TRBJ1-1; no DNA is available, so the TRBD1 call from TCRdb remains unchecked. Including cysteine and phenylalanine, the CDR3 has 11 amino acids. The coding DNA is unavailable. Per the germline V gene, SQVTM is the CDR1 and ANQGSEA is the CDR2.